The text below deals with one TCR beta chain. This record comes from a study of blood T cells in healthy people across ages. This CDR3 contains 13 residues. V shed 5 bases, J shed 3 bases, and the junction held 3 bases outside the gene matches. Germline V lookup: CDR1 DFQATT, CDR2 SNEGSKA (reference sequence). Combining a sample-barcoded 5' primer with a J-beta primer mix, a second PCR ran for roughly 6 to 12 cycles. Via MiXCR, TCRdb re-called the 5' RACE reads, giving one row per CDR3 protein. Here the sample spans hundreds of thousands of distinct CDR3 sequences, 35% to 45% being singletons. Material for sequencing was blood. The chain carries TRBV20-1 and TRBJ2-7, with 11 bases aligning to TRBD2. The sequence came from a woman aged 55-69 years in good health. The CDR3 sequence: CSAWTSGLYEQYF. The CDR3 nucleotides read TGCAGTGCTTGGACTAGCGGGCTCTACGAGCAGTACTTC.